Listed below are T cell receptor beta chains from one sample, sequenced in a study of a mutant IDH1 vaccine in newly diagnosed glioma. No antigens are known for them. Produced via immunoSEQ multiplex PCR; TCRdb's table is partial and in-frame only. The sample lists 60,000 to 65,000 clones; roughly 76% were seen once. Specimen: PBMCs, collected from a glioma patient whose treatment included an IDH1 peptide vaccine. These receptors were collected from a man between 35 and 55 years old with glioma. The CDR3 runs from the conserved cysteine through the conserved F or W. D genes are given only for firm matches. Some rows mark clone size as missing; the rest say once, few, many or name a class of expanded clone.

TRBV7-2,TRBJ2-1,.,.,TGTGCCAGCAGCCCCGATAGCTCCTACAATGAGCAGTTCTTC,CASSPDSSYNEQFF
TRBV5-4,TRBJ1-1,TRBD1,.,TGTGCCAGCAGCCCGAGGACAGGGGGCCTCTACACTGAAGCTTTCTTT,CASSPRTGGLYTEAFF
TRBV6-1,TRBJ2-7,TRBD1,.,TGTGCCAGCAGTGAAGCCCCAATTCGACAGGGGTGGGACGAGCAGTACTTC,CASSEAPIRQGWDEQYF
TRBV9,TRBJ2-5,.,.,TGTGCCAGCAGCCCGACGACGGGTGAGACCCAGTACTTC,CASSPTTGETQYF
TRBV30,TRBJ2-2,.,.,TGTGCCTGGAGGGCAACAGGAGTGAACACCGGGGAGCTGTTTTTT,CAWRATGVNTGELFF
TRBV6-6,TRBJ2-1,.,.,TGTGCCAGCCAGTACCAGATAAGAGATGAGCAGTTCTTC,CASQYQIRDEQFF
TRBV18,TRBJ1-4,.,.,TGTGCCAGCTCACCAACAAAGGGGCTGGGGGAAAAACTGTTTTTT,CASSPTKGLGEKLFF
TRBV9,TRBJ1-1,.,.,TGTGCCAGCAGCGGAGGGGATAGGAGGGGGACTGAAGCTTTCTTT,CASSGGDRRGTEAFF
TRBV7-2,TRBJ2-1,.,.,TGTGCCAGCAGCCATGTCGCACAAAACAATGAGCAGTTCTTC,CASSHVAQNNEQFF
TRBV7-3,TRBJ2-3,TRBD2,.,TGTGCCAGCAGCTACATTAGCGGGAGAAACTCAGATACGCAGTATTTT,CASSYISGRNSDTQYF
TRBV2,TRBJ1-1,TRBD1,few,TGTGCCAGCATGCTGGGACAGGGTTACACTGAAGCTTTCTTT,CASMLGQGYTEAFF
TRBV19,TRBJ1-5,TRBD1,.,TGTGCCAGTCGCCCGCGGACAGGCGGGAATCAGCCCCAGCATTTT,CASRPRTGGNQPQHF
TRBV28,TRBJ1-5,.,.,TGTGCCAGCAGTTTCCGGGACACTAGCAATCAGCCCCAGCATTTT,CASSFRDTSNQPQHF
TRBV5-4,TRBJ2-7,.,once,TGTGCCAGCAGCCCTAACAGGGCATCCTACGAGCAGTACTTC,CASSPNRASYEQYF
TRBV27,TRBJ1-4,.,.,TGTGCCAGCAGTTTTTTCGGGCCTGAAAAACTGTTTTTT,CASSFFGPEKLFF
TRBV28,TRBJ2-7,.,.,TGTGCCAGCAGTTCGAGGGGACTTCCCTACGAGCAGTACTTC,CASSSRGLPYEQYF
TRBV7-2,TRBJ2-3,.,.,TGTGCCAGCAGCTTAGGAGGGGGGCTGGGGGATACGCAGTATTTT,CASSLGGGLGDTQYF
TRBV4-3,TRBJ1-5,.,once,TGCGCCAGCAGCCAAGCTGCTGGGAATAGCAATCAGCCCCAGCATTTT,CASSQAAGNSNQPQHF
TRBV10-2,TRBJ2-7,.,.,TGCGCCAGCAGTGGGGACGGGTTTTCCTACGAGCAGTACTTC,CASSGDGFSYEQYF
TRBV11-3,TRBJ2-7,TRBD1,.,TGTGCCAGCAGCTCGCAGGGACAGGGGGAATCGCTGTACTTC,CASSSQGQGESLYF
TRBV5-4,TRBJ1-1,.,.,TGTGCCAGCAGCTCGACAACGGTCACTGAAGCTTTCTTT,CASSSTTVTEAFF
TRBV6-1,TRBJ1-5,.,.,TGTGCCAGCAACGCCCCCAATCAGCCCCAGCATTTT,CASNAPNQPQHF
TRBV7-2,TRBJ1-2,.,.,TGTGCCAGCAGTAGACAGACATCTACGACTAACTATGGCTACACCTTC,CASSRQTSTTNYGYTF
TRBV7-6,TRBJ1-1,.,.,TGTGCCAGCAGCTTAGCGTCGGGGTTAGAAGCTTTCTTT,CASSLASGLEAFF
TRBV2,TRBJ2-1,.,.,TGTGCCAGCAGTGAAAACAGGGTGAACGAGCAGTTCTTC,CASSENRVNEQFF
TRBV11-1,TRBJ1-1,.,once,TGTGCCAGCAGCTTAGGGCGGCGCTCGAACACTGAAGCTTTCTTT,CASSLGRRSNTEAFF
TRBV5-5,TRBJ1-1,.,.,TGTGCCAGCAGCTTAAAGGGAGTTGCCACTGAAGCTTTCTTT,CASSLKGVATEAFF
TRBV6-5,TRBJ1-2,TRBD1,.,TGTGCCAGCAGTTACATTGGGGGACAGTCTTATGGCTACACCTTC,CASSYIGGQSYGYTF
TRBV11-3,TRBJ2-2,.,.,TGTGCCAGCAGCTTAGCGGACACCGGGGAGCTGTTTTTT,CASSLADTGELFF
TRBV7-2,TRBJ2-7,.,once,TGTGCCAGCAGCCCAAGCGCAGGGGGGGAGCAGTACTTC,CASSPSAGGEQYF